This TCR beta chain was identified in a study of T-cell reconstitution after alpha-beta-depleted transplantation in children. As it was prepared, the TCRbeta library received unique molecular identifiers. One entry per CDR3 protein results from TCRdb running MiXCR on the PCR reads. The data show 600,000 to 700,000 distinct CDR3 sequences, roughly 17% seen once. This clonotype was seen a few times. The clonotype originates from a human donor who donated a stem cell graft to a child with acute myeloid leukemia. The sample was PBMCs from the stem cell graft donor, taken from the stem cell graft.

The CDR3 DNA follows: TGTGCCAGCAGCGTAGAAGGAGGGAAACCCTACGAGCAGTACTTC. It codes for CASSVEGGKPYEQYF. The chain recombines TRBV9 with TRBJ2-7; D possibly corresponds to TRBD2 (6 bases). Looked up from germline, CDR1 is SGDLS and CDR2 is YYNGEE. With 0 bases removed from V and 2 bases from J, the gap between germline ends came to 12 bases. There are 15 residues in the CDR3.